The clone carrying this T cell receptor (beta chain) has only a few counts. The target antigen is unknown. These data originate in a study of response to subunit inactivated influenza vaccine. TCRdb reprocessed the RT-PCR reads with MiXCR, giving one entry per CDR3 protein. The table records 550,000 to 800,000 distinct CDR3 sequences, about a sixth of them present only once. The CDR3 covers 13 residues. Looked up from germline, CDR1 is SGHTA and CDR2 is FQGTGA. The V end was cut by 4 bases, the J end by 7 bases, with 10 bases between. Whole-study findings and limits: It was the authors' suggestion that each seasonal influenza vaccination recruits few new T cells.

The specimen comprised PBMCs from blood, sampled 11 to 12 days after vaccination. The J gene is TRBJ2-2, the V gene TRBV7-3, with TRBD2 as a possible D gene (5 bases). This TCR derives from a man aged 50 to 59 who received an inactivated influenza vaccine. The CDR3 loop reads CASSSGVLGELFF. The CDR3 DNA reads TGTGCCAGCAGCTCCGGGGTCCTCGGGGAGCTGTTTTTT.